The T cell receptor beta chain under discussion was sequenced for a study of blood T cells in healthy people across ages (dated by TCRdb to 2014 to 2015). In terms of the full investigation: Template switching captured roughly one uniquely barcoded TCR beta cDNA molecule per two T cells in model experiments. To avoid experimental bias, donors of different ages were randomly spread across the sequencing lanes. Donors were grouped into four age groups: young (average 16 years), middle-aged (39), aged (around 66) and long-lived (about 82). Two additional independent replicas of 1 million unique cDNA reads from the same blood draw were analyzed for two donors (one aged 18 to 30 and one aged 80 or older). The study measured age-related changes in TCR beta repertoire diversity using deep sequencing normalized with unique cDNA molecular identifiers.

In the case of this clonotype: Its binding antigen is unknown. No qualities accompany the bases; no much larger clone lies one base away.

Sequences MNHEY (CDR1) and SVGAGI (CDR2) are obtained from the germline V gene. Trimming takes 0 bases from V and 10 bases from J, and the germline ends sit 15 bases apart. Including cysteine and phenylalanine, the CDR3 has 14 amino acids. This entry keeps only the CDR3 DNA: 42 bases, framed from base 1. The 39 donors, aged about 6 to 95 years, were systemically healthy Caucasian individuals from Russia. Each donor gave around 9 milliliters of peripheral blood, collected into EDTA-treated Vacutainer tubes. Ficoll-Paque density-gradient centrifugation was used to isolate PBMCs, with at least 7 million obtained per sample. Total RNA was extracted from PBMCs with Trizol reagent, with at least 6 micrograms obtained per sample. Naive CD45RAhigh/CD27high T cell percentages were measured by flow cytometry on a PBMC aliquot from every donor. What the study reported, not specific to this receptor: Observed TCR beta diversity per million T cells fell roughly linearly with age, and a significant reduction was already apparent by age around 44. The CMV infection status of donors was not known, potentially confounding age-related changes in expanded clonotypes. A strong correlation was found between observed TCR beta diversity and the percentage of naive T cells measured by flow cytometry. Bulk unsorted PBMC profiling prevented conclusive comparison of naive and antigen-experienced compartments. Compared with the aged group, more naive CD4+ T cells, fewer expanded clones and increased TCR diversity were shown by the long-lived group, suggesting age selection. Estimates of total diversity based on one million sequenced T cells were considered lower bounds and underestimates.

Library construction relied on 5' RACE. For sequencing, an Illumina HiSeq 2500 was employed. A second PCR of about 6 to 11 cycles was run with a J-beta primer mix and a sample-barcoded 5' primer. A template-switch 5' adaptor carrying 12 random nucleotides introduced a unique molecular identifier onto each TCR beta cDNA molecule. Each sample yielded at least 3 million CDR3-containing paired-end reads. First-strand cDNA synthesis was performed from all RNA using the Mint cDNA synthesis kit, with priming by a TRBC-specific oligonucleotide. Following uracil-DNA glycosylase treatment, a first 18-cycle PCR with universal primers M1SS and BC2_uni_R was performed on all cDNA. In the authors' own workflow: For normalization, 1 million high-quality reads were randomly selected from each sample, with every read carrying a distinct molecular identifier. Instead of being binned into consensus sequences, reads with shared molecular identifiers were discarded. MiTCR, set to a Q25 quality threshold and the strictest error-elimination algorithm, was used for CDR3 identification, clonotype clustering and error correction. A nonparametric unseen species model with Euler transformation was used to estimate a lower bound on total TCR beta diversity. Through fastp at Q25 and MiXCR, TCRdb rebuilt clones from the public reads, retaining in-frame beta chains. Entries that share a CDR3 protein sequence are merged under the most common genes and DNA. It is TCRdb's table, rather than the study itself, that gives the V and J calls and clone size. The sample includes about 1.5 million distinct CDR3 sequences, with around 40% observed a single time. About 4% of the sample goes to the ten largest clones.

Sequencing was performed on blood. This receptor chain uses TRBV6-5 and TRBJ1-1; TRBD1 is possibly the D segment (6 matching bases). The TCR was taken from a woman younger than 30 in good health. The nucleotides read TGTGCCAGCAGTTACTCCGGGCGCCAAGGGGGAGCTTTCTTT. Its protein product is CASSYSGRQGGAFF.